This entry lists 25 T cell receptor beta chains sequenced from one sample in a study of identifying expanded T cells in peripheral blood. Libraries were prepared by immunoSEQ multiplex PCR; TCRdb keeps only in-frame clonotypes and omits some of them. The profile covers around 100,000 clones, with around 89% appearing a single time and roughly 15% taken by the ten largest. Sequencing was done on a sample of blood. Receptors originate from a person aged 18 to 75 in good health.

The chain employs TRBV7-6 and TRBJ2-5, with 15 bases lining up with TRBD2. Trimming cost V 4 bases and J 4 bases; bases outside gene matches: 7. Germline V CDR1 and CDR2: SGHVS, FNYEAQ. The CDR3 is 17 amino acids. The DNA for the CDR3 is TGTGCCAGCAGCTCCCAGGGGGGACTAGCGGGGGGAGAGACCCAGTACTTC. Its protein is CASSSQGGLAGGETQYF.

The CDR3 here is CASSPRTSGGPIGSEQYF. The CDR3 coding sequence is TGTGCCAGCTCACCCCGGACTAGCGGGGGGCCCATAGGCTCCGAGCAGTACTTC. The chain carries TRBV18 and TRBJ2-7; TRBD2 matches 14 bases. Germline assignment: CDR1 KGHSH and CDR2 LQKENI. Unmatched junction bases numbered 13, after V lost 3 bases and J lost 6 bases. This CDR3 has 18 amino acids. Together with reference TRBV18 and TRBJ2-7, the CDR3 gives the full variable domain: NAGVMQNPRHLVRRRGQEARLRCSPMKGHSHVYWYRQLPEEGLKFMVYLQKENIIDESGMPKERFSAEFPKEGPSILRIQQVVRGDSAAYFCASSPRTSGGPIGSEQYFGPGTRLTVT.

The chain carries TRBV19 and TRBJ1-5; D is ambiguous. CDR1 and CDR2 from the germline V gene are LNHDA and SQIVND (reference sequence). V dropped 5 bases and J dropped 6 bases, with 8 bases sitting between them. The CDR3 runs 12 residues. For the CDR3, the DNA is TGTGCCAGTAGTTATCCTGGTCAGCCCCAGCATTTT. Encoded protein: CASSYPGQPQHF.

The chain employs TRBV7-9 and TRBJ2-7; 9 positions match TRBD2. From germline, CDR1 is SEHNR and CDR2 FQNEAQ (reference sequence). V shed 4 bases and J 6 bases; nucleotides not matched to a gene: 13. The CDR3 length is 16 residues. CDR3: CASSSPPRGGALEQYF. Written as DNA, the CDR3 is TGTGCCAGCAGCTCGCCACCTCGCGGGGGGGCACTCGAGCAGTACTTC. Based on the CDR3 plus reference TRBV7-9 and TRBJ2-7, the full variable domain is DTGVSQNPRHKITKRGQNVTFRCDPISEHNRLYWYRQTLGQGPEFLTYFQNEAQLEKSRLLSDRFSAERPKGSFSTLEIQRTEQGDSAMYLCASSSPPRGGALEQYFGPGTRLTVT.

The chain combines TRBV2 with TRBJ2-5, with TRBD2 matching 11 bases. The junction had 15 bases not matched to a gene; V was cut back by 5 bases and J by 1 base. The CDR3 has 19 residues. Per germline, CDR1 SNHLY and CDR2 FYNNEI. The CDR3 DNA is TGTGCCAGCAGTAGGGTCTGGCTAGCGGGGGGCGAGAGCCAAGAGACCCAGTACTTC. Translated: CASSRVWLAGGESQETQYF.

The chain uses TRBV5-4 and TRBJ2-5; 12 nucleotides align to TRBD1. CDR3 size: 17 residues. J lost 5 bases, V lost 4 bases, and 12 bases had no gene match. In germline, CDR1 is SGHNT, CDR2 YYREEE (reference sequence). This chain's CDR3 is CASSRDRGLIFEETQYF. Written as DNA, the CDR3 is TGTGCCAGCAGCCGGGACAGGGGGCTAATTTTTGAGGAGACCCAGTACTTC.

This chain joins TRBV18 and TRBJ2-7; D might be TRBD1 (5 bases). V lost 3 bases to trimming and J lost 1 base, with 10 bases between them. The V gene's germline CDR1 is KGHSH and CDR2 LQKENI. CDR3 length equals 14 residues. As DNA, the CDR3 is TGTGCCAGCTCACCCCAGGGTGCATCCTACGAGCAGTACTTC. Translation: CASSPQGASYEQYF.

This clone has a single count. The chain is built from TRBV4-3 and TRBJ2-5; D might be TRBD2 (5 bases). V shed 2 bases and J shed 2 bases, with 9 bases lying between them. Germline V CDR1 and CDR2: LGHNA, YSLEER. The length of the CDR3 is 14 residues. The CDR3 loop reads CASSQWTGQETQYF. The CDR3 DNA reads as TGCGCCAGCAGCCAATGGACGGGGCAAGAGACCCAGTACTTC.

The chain recombines TRBV7-6 with TRBJ1-5; possibly TRBD1 for D (5 bases). Germline V gene sequence: CDR1 SGHVS, CDR2 FNYEAQ. This CDR3 contains 15 residues. V shed 1 base and J shed 0 bases, with 7 bases lying between them. Here the CDR3 reads CASSLGGVSNQPQHF. The CDR3 nucleotides are TGTGCCAGCAGCTTAGGAGGGGTTAGCAATCAGCCCCAGCATTTT.

The chain has TRBV4-1 and TRBJ2-1, with 7 bases aligning to TRBD2. The V segment lost 3 bases and the J segment 3 bases; nucleotides outside the gene matches: 8. CDR1 is MGHRA, CDR2 YSYEKL, per germline. This CDR3 has 16 amino acids. CDR3 nucleotides: TGCGCCAGCAGCCACTTCCGGGACTACCTCTACAATGAGCAGTTCTTC. The encoded protein is CASSHFRDYLYNEQFF.

The chain combines TRBV7-9 with TRBJ1-4; 10 bases line up with TRBD1. The V segment lost 5 bases and the J segment 6 bases; nucleotides outside the gene matches: 6. The CDR3 contains 15 residues. Germline V gene sequence: CDR1 SEHNR, CDR2 FQNEAQ (reference sequence). CDR3 protein: CASSRPGQGYEKLFF. The CDR3 DNA reads as TGTGCCAGCAGCCGCCCGGGACAGGGGTATGAAAAACTGTTTTTT. The whole variable domain, remainder taken from reference TRBV7-9 and TRBJ1-4, is DTGVSQNPRHKITKRGQNVTFRCDPISEHNRLYWYRQTLGQGPEFLTYFQNEAQLEKSRLLSDRFSAERPKGSFSTLEIQRTEQGDSAMYLCASSRPGQGYEKLFFGSGTQLSVL.

The V and J genes are TRBV5-1 and TRBJ2-1, with 7 bases identical to TRBD1. The V and J ends lost 2 bases and 3 bases, in that order; junction bases with no gene match: 5. The CDR3 length is 15 residues. From germline, CDR1 is SGHRS and CDR2 YFSETQ. This chain's CDR3 is CASSFTGDHYNEQFF. The CDR3 coding sequence is TGCGCCAGCAGCTTTACAGGGGACCACTACAATGAGCAGTTCTTC.

V and J are TRBV5-5 and TRBJ2-6; the D gene is possibly TRBD1 (5 bases). V lost 2 bases and J 2 bases, leaving 8 bases between the germline ends. Germline-derived CDR1 and CDR2 are SGHKS and YYEKEE (reference sequence). CDR3 length: 15 residues. The CDR3 coding sequence is TGTGCCAGCAGCTTCCAGGGTGCTGGGGCCAACGTCCTGACTTTC. It encodes CASSFQGAGANVLTF.

This clone was seen a few times. The chain employs TRBV18 and TRBJ1-2; possibly TRBD1 for D (5 bases). The CDR3 contains 15 residues. V lost 3 bases, J lost 6 bases, and 17 bases lay in between. From germline, CDR1 is KGHSH and CDR2 LQKENI. The CDR3 region has the DNA TGTGCCAGCTCACCCCAACAGGACACCCTCGATGGCTACACCTTC. Translating gives CASSPQQDTLDGYTF.

V gene TRBV30 combines with J gene TRBJ1-3; D ambiguous. The V end lost 5 bases, the J end lost 5 bases, and 10 bases lay between the germline ends. The CDR3 consists of 12 residues. Germline assignment: CDR1 GTSNPN and CDR2 SVGIG (reference sequence). This CDR3 is CAWDQPRNTIYF. DNA for the CDR3: TGTGCCTGGGACCAACCTCGAAACACCATATATTTT.

The genes are TRBV13 and TRBJ2-6, with a possible D match to TRBD1 (5 bases). CDR1 and CDR2 (germline): PRHDT, FYEKMQ (reference sequence). The CDR3 length is 15 residues. V lost 5 bases and J 5 bases, leaving 13 bases between the germline ends. This CDR3 reads CASSEGVFRANVLTF. The CDR3 DNA reads TGTGCCAGCAGCGAAGGGGTGTTCAGGGCCAACGTCCTGACTTTC.

This clone was found once. The chain uses TRBV6-6 and TRBJ1-1; D is perhaps TRBD1 (6 bases). Trimming left V 0 bases short and J 4 bases short, with 6 bases between. The CDR3 loop spans 13 amino acids. Germline CDR1 MNHNY, CDR2 SVGAGI (reference sequence). The CDR3 sequence is CASSYSGGTEAFF. CDR3 nucleotides: TGTGCCAGCAGTTACTCAGGGGGCACTGAAGCTTTCTTT.

CDR3 bases: TGTGCCAGCAGCCCGCGCCTTAGGGGTCCGTTAGATGGCTACACCTTC. It encodes CASSPRLRGPLDGYTF. This rearrangement joins TRBV5-4 to TRBJ1-2; perhaps TRBD1 as D (5 bases). CDR1 and CDR2 (germline): SGHNT, YYREEE (reference sequence). Trimming took off 4 bases at V and 6 bases at J, with 22 bases between the two ends. The CDR3 is 16 amino acids.

This rearrangement joins TRBV12-5 to TRBJ1-3; D may be TRBD1 (5 bases). There are 15 residues in the CDR3. Germline lookup yields CDR1 LGHNT and CDR2 FRNRAP. The germline V and J ends were trimmed by 7 bases and 0 bases, with 13 bases remaining between them. CDR3 region: CASDSSGPSGNTIYF. The DNA of the CDR3 is TGTGCTAGTGACTCCTCAGGGCCCTCTGGAAACACCATATATTTT.

Written as DNA, the CDR3 is TGTGCCAGCAGCCAACAGGGTGGGGGGGAGCAGTACTTC. Translation: CASSQQGGGEQYF. The rearrangement links TRBV7-2 to TRBJ2-5, with D possibly matching TRBD2 (7 bases). The CDR3 spans 13 residues. The germline V gene encodes CDR1 SGHTA and CDR2 FQGNSA. Trimming removed 5 bases at V and 11 bases at J, with 18 bases between. The full variable domain, in which reference TRBV7-2 and TRBJ2-5 provide the parts outside the CDR3, is GAGVSQSPSNKVTEKGKDVELRCDPISGHTALYWYRQSLGQGLEFLIYFQGNSAPDKSGLPSDRFSAERTGGSVSTLTIQRTQQEDSAVYLCASSQQGGGEQYFGPGTRLLVL.

The V call is TRBV4-3, the J call TRBJ2-1, with 11 nucleotides matching TRBD2. The CDR3 has 18 residues. V was clipped by 1 base and J by 5 bases; unmatched bases: 10. The germline CDR1 and CDR2 sequences are LGHNA and YSLEER. CDR3 amino acids: CASSQALAGGLVNNEQFF. CDR3 nucleotides: TGCGCCAGCAGCCAAGCGCTAGCGGGGGGCCTAGTTAACAATGAGCAGTTCTTC.

The chain combines TRBV5-6 with TRBJ1-1; D perhaps matches TRBD1 (5 bases). The ends were cut back, 0 bases at V and 3 bases at J, with 9 bases in the middle. The CDR3 has 14 amino acids. Germline assignment: CDR1 SGHDT and CDR2 YYEEEE. The CDR3 here is CASSLAGVDTEAFF. As DNA, the CDR3 is TGTGCCAGCAGCTTGGCGGGGGTTGACACTGAAGCTTTCTTT.

The V and J genes are TRBV27 and TRBJ1-6; the D is unclear. The CDR3 has 16 amino acids. Germline lookup yields CDR1 MNHEY and CDR2 SMNVEV (reference sequence). Trimming stripped 4 bases from V and 0 bases from J, with 10 bases between. The CDR3 loop reads CASSSLGISYNSPLHF. DNA of the CDR3: TGTGCCAGCAGTTCCTTGGGGATCTCCTATAATTCACCCCTCCACTTT.

This clone was observed a few times. This chain links TRBV6-5 with TRBJ1-2; TRBD1 might be the D (5 bases). V lost 6 bases, J lost 8 bases, and 16 bases lay in between. The CDR3 spans 13 residues. Germline V CDR1 and CDR2: MNHEY, SVGAGI. The CDR3 DNA is TGTGCCAGCAGCCCAGGGACCTCGGGAGGCTACACCTTC. This sequence encodes CASSPGTSGGYTF.

This chain uses TRBV6-5 with TRBJ2-7, with D tentatively TRBD1 (5 bases). Germline V gives CDR1 MNHEY, CDR2 SVGAGI. The CDR3 runs to 12 residues. V lost 2 bases, J lost 6 bases, and 8 bases lay in between. CDR3: CASSYTGSEQYF. Here the CDR3 DNA reads TGTGCCAGCAGTTACACAGGAAGCGAGCAGTACTTC.